Listed here is a single TCR beta chain. There are 12 residues in the CDR3. Germline V lookup: CDR1 SGHRS, CDR2 YFSETQ. V was clipped by 2 bases and J by 7 bases, with 10 bases between them. The data derive from a study of radiotherapy plus CTLA-4 blockade in lung cancer. Focal radiation and CTLA-4 blockade (ipilimumab) were tested in chemo-refractory metastatic non-small-cell lung cancer patients. TCRdb's table, derived via immunoSEQ multiplex PCR, lists solely in-frame clones and lacks some. The sample has about 87,000 clones, around nine tenths seen once. The receptor was derived from a human donor with non-small cell lung cancer that progressed on radiotherapy plus ipilimumab. The V call is TRBV5-1, the J call TRBJ2-7; either TRBD1 or TRBD2 may fit D (5 bases each). The sequencing here drew on peripheral blood, taken from a patient treated with radiotherapy plus ipilimumab. CDR3 region: CASSFQGGEQYF. Written as DNA, the CDR3 is TGCGCCAGCAGCTTCCAGGGCGGGGAGCAGTACTTC.